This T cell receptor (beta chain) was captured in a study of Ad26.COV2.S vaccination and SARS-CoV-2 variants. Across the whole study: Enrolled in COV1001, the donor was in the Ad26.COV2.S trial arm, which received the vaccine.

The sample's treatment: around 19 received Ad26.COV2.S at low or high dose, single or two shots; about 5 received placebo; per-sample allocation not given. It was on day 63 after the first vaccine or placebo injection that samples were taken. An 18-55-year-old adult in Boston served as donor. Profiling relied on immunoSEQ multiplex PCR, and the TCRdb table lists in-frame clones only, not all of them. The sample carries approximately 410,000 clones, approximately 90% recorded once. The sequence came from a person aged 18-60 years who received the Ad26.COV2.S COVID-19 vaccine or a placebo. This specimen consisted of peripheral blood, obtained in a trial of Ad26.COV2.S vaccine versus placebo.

The CDR3 coding sequence is TGTGCCAGCACTACCTTTAAGGCTAGCGGGGTCTACGAGCAGTACTTC. Protein product: CASTTFKASGVYEQYF. The V gene is TRBV2, the J gene TRBJ2-7; 9 nucleotides agree with TRBD2. The CDR3 length is 16 residues. The J segment lost 3 bases and the V segment lost 7 bases, leaving 13 bases of the junction unmatched. CDR1 is SNHLY and CDR2 is FYNNEI in the germline V gene.